This TCR beta chain was sequenced for a study of vaccination effects on CD4 cells after COVID-19. This clone was seen more than once but under ten times. The antigen is not known. An end of the junction differs from the germline gene, which may be a read error. Sequencing used immunoSEQ multiplex PCR; TCRdb keeps in-frame clones, though not all of them. Here the sample spans tens of thousands of clones, about 71% being singletons. ViraFEST used viral peptide pools to expand antigen-specific CD4+ T cells before sequencing. Subsequent to 10 days of culture, CD4+ T cells were isolated. None of these healthy vaccinees had been infected with SARS-CoV-2 before vaccination. The clonotype originates from a human donor who received a COVID-19 vaccine. This sample comprised CD4+ T cells from PBMCs cultured with HCoV-OC43 spike peptides, obtained before COVID-19 vaccination. Subset in this sample: HCoV-OC43 spike overlapping peptide pool stimulation.

CDR3 nucleotide sequence: TGCGCCAGCAACCAAACCCCTAGCGGGGGAGCCAATGAGCAGTTCTTC. This translates into CASNQTPSGGANEQFF. The chain couples TRBV4-1 to TRBJ2-1, with 10 bases lining up with TRBD2. The CDR3 is 16 residues long. Germline CDR1 and CDR2: MGHRA and YSYEKL.